The clone carrying this TCR beta chain was counted ten times or more. Its antigen remains unknown. This sample is drawn from a study of Graves' ophthalmopathy and Graves' hyperthyroidism. Overall study findings and caveats: Blood shared most expanded thyroid clonotypes above 0.001 frequency.

Looked up from germline, CDR1 is MNHEY and CDR2 is SVGEGT. V shed 7 bases and J 7 bases; nucleotides not matched to a gene: 1. The length of the CDR3 is 13 residues. The authors amplified TCR beta CDR3 regions, and they did so from RNA transcripts for repertoire sequencing. HTBI primers primed a first-round RT-PCR, and a second-round multiplex PCR followed. TCRdb re-called the multiplex PCR reads with MiXCR, one entry per CDR3 protein. Of some 380,000 distinct CDR3 sequences in the sample, approximately 15% were seen once. This sequence was found in a woman between 18 and 30 years old with stable Graves' hyperthyroidism. Sequenced input: peripheral blood. This sequence joins TRBV6-2 or TRBV6-3 and TRBJ1-6; 10 positions match TRBD1. The CDR3 protein is CASKGQGNSPLHF. CDR3 bases: TGTGCCAGCAAGGGACAGGGGAATTCACCCCTCCACTTT.